One sample yielded the 3 T cell receptor beta chains listed below, sequenced in a study of cytomegalovirus exposure and HLA in healthy donors. Primers included in the PCR were 60 Vbeta and 13 Jbeta primers. Measured with immunoSEQ multiplex PCR; TCRdb has only the in-frame clones, and not every one. This table holds fewer than 5,500 clones, roughly 80% found once. Sequences were obtained from PBMCs. The origin of the receptors is a woman aged 40-49 years in good health and CMV-seropositive.

This clone was recorded a few times. V usage is TRBV7-8 and J usage is TRBJ1-2, with D possibly TRBD1 on 5 matching bases. This CDR3 contains 14 residues. Looked up from germline, CDR1 is SGHVS and CDR2 is FQNEAQ. The V end lost 0 bases, the J end lost 3 bases, and 8 bases lay between the germline ends. DNA for the CDR3: TGTGCCAGCAGCTTAGCGGAGACAGACTATGGCTACACCTTC. Residues: CASSLAETDYGYTF.

The rearrangement uses TRBV29-1 and TRBJ1-4; D is ambiguous. This CDR3 is built from 14 residues. V was cut by 7 bases and J by 10 bases, with 22 bases left in between. The V gene's germline CDR1 is SQVTM and CDR2 ANQGSEA. This CDR3 reads CSAGDAISSGKLFF. The CDR3 region has the DNA TGCAGCGCTGGCGACGCCATCTCGTCAGGAAAACTGTTTTTT.

This clone was counted a single time. The V gene is TRBV29-1, the J gene TRBJ2-1; the D is unclear. This CDR3 is built from 15 residues. With 4 bases removed from V and 8 bases from J, the gap between germline ends came to 21 bases. Germline values: CDR1 SQVTM, CDR2 ANQGSEA. CDR3 sequence: CSVVFDSTQVHEQFF. DNA for the CDR3: TGCAGCGTTGTATTCGACTCTACACAAGTCCATGAGCAGTTCTTC.